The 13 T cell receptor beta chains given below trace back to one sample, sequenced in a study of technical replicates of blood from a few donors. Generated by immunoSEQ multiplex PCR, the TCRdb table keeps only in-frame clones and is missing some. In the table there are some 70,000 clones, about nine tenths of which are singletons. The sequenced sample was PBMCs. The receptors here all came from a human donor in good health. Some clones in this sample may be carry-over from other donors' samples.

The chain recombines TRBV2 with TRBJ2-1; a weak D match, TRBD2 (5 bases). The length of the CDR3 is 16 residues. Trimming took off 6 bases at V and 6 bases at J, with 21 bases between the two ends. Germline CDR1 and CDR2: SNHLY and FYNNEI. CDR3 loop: CASRLTRIWTFNEQFF. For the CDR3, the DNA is TGTGCCAGCAGACTTACTAGGATTTGGACCTTCAATGAGCAGTTCTTC.

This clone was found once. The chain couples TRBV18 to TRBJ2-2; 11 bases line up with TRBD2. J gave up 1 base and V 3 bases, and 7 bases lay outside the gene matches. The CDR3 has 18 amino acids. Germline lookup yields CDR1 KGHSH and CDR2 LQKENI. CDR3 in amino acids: CASSPYRTSGRNTGELFF. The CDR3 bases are TGTGCCAGCTCACCCTACCGGACTAGCGGGCGGAACACCGGGGAGCTGTTTTTT.

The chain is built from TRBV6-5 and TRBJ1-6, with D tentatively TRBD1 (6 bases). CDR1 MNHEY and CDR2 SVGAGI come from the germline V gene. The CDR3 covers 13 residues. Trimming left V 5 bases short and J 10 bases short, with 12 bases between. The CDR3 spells CASSDRGGSPLHF. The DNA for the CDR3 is TGTGCCAGCAGTGATAGGGGGGGATCACCCCTCCACTTT.

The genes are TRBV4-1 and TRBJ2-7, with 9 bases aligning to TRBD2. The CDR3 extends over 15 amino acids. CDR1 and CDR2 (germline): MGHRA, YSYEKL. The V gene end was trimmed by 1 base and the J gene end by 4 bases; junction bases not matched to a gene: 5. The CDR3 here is CASSQASLAGYEQYF. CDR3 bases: TGCGCCAGCAGCCAAGCCTCACTAGCGGGTTACGAGCAGTACTTC.

DNA of the CDR3: TGTGCCAGCAGTCGACAGGGGGAAAACACCATATATTTT. Its translation is CASSRQGENTIYF. The chain is built from TRBV5-4 and TRBJ1-3; TRBD1 agrees at 9 bases. Trimming removed 5 bases from V and 6 bases from J; junction bases left unmatched: 3. This CDR3 has 13 amino acids. The germline gives CDR1 SGHNT, CDR2 YYREEE (reference sequence).

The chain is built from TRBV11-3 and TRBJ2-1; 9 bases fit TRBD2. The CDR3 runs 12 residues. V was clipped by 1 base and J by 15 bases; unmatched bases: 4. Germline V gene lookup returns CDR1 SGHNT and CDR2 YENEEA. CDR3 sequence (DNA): TGTGCCAGCAGCTTAGGAGCGGGGGGAGTGTTCTTC. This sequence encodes CASSLGAGGVFF. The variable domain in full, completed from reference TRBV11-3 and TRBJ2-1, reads EAGVVQSPRYKIIEKKQPVAFWCNPISGHNTLYWYLQNLGQGPELLIRYENEEAVDDSQLPKDRFSAERLKGVDSTLKIQPAELGDSAVYLCASSLGAGGVFFGPGTRLTVL.

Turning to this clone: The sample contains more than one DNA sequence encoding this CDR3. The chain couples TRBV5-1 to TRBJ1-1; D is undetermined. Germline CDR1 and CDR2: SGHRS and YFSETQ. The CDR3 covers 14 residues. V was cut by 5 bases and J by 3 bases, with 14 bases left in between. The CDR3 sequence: CASSPAGGYTEAFF. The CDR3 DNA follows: TGCGCCAGCAGTCCCGCTGGCGGGTACACTGAAGCTTTCTTT.

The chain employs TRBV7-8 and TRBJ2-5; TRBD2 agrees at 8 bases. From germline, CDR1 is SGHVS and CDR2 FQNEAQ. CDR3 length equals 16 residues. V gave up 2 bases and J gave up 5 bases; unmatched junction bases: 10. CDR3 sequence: CASSLRSGGTRETQYF. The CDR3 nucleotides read TGTGCCAGCAGCTTACGCAGCGGGGGCACCAGGGAGACCCAGTACTTC.

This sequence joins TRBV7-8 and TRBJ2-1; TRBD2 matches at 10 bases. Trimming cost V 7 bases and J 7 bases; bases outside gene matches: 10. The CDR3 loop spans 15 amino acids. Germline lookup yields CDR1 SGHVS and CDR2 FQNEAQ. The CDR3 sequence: CASTRQRGGTNEQFF. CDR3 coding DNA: TGTGCCAGCACCCGGCAGCGGGGGGGCACGAATGAGCAGTTCTTC.

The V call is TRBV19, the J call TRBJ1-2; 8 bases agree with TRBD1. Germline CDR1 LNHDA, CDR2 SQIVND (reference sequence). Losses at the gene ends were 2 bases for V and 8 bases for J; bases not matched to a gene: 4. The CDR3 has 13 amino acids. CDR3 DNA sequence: TGTGCCAGTAGTATAAGGACAGGGTTCGGCTACACCTTC. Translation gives CASSIRTGFGYTF.

DNA of the CDR3: TGTGCCAGCAGCTTAGTACTAGCGGGACCATACAATGAGCAGTTCTTC. It is translated as CASSLVLAGPYNEQFF. The rearrangement uses TRBV7-3 and TRBJ2-1, with TRBD2 matching over 10 bases. The ends lost 2 bases at V and 4 bases at J; junction bases unmatched: 5. The CDR3 contains 16 residues. Germline CDR1 SGHTA, CDR2 FQGTGA.

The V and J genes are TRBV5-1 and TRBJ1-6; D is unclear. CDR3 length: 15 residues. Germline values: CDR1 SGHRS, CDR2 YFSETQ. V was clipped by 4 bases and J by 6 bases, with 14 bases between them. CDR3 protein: CASSPVGPINSPLHF. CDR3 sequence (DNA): TGCGCCAGCAGCCCTGTGGGCCCTATTAATTCACCCCTCCACTTT.

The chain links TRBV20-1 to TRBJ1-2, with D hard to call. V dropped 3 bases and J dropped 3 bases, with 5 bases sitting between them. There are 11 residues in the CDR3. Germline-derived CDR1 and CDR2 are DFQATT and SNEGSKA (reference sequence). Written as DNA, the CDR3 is TGCAGTGCTAGGAGGTACTATGGCTACACCTTC. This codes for CSARRYYGYTF.